Below are 3 T cell receptor beta chains sequenced from a single sample in a study of blood T cell repertoires in COVID-19. Sequencing was performed with immunoSEQ multiplex PCR; in TCRdb, only in-frame clones are kept and a portion is missing. The repertoire holds 250,000 to 300,000 clones, with about 88% as singletons. Material: peripheral blood. Receptors were obtained from a woman aged 70-85 years with COVID-19, enrolled during active disease.

The table lists this clone with a count of one. V and J are TRBV2 and TRBJ2-7, with TRBD1 matching over 9 bases. The CDR3 totals 13 residues. Germline V gives CDR1 SNHLY, CDR2 FYNNEI. With V trimmed by 4 bases and J by 5 bases, 3 bases remained unmatched. The CDR3 is CASSVQGANEQYF. DNA for the CDR3: TGTGCCAGCAGTGTACAGGGGGCGAACGAGCAGTACTTC.

This chain connects TRBV30 to TRBJ2-7; D is unclear. Germline V gene data show CDR1 as GTSNPN and CDR2 as SVGIG (reference sequence). The V gene lost 2 bases and the J gene lost 5 bases, with 7 bases spanning the gap. The CDR3 runs to 11 residues. CDR3 DNA: TGTGCCTGGAGTACGGTCGACGAGCAGTACTTC. Translated, it gives CAWSTVDEQYF.

This clone was picked up one time. This chain joins TRBV27 and TRBJ1-1, with D maybe TRBD1 (6 bases). The germline CDR1 and CDR2 sequences are MNHEY and SMNVEV (reference sequence). Trimming pared 5 bases from V and 1 base from J, leaving 14 bases between. This CDR3 has 15 amino acids. The CDR3 is CASSGRWGRNTEAFF. The CDR3 bases are TGTGCCAGCAGTGGTCGGTGGGGGCGGAACACTGAAGCTTTCTTT.